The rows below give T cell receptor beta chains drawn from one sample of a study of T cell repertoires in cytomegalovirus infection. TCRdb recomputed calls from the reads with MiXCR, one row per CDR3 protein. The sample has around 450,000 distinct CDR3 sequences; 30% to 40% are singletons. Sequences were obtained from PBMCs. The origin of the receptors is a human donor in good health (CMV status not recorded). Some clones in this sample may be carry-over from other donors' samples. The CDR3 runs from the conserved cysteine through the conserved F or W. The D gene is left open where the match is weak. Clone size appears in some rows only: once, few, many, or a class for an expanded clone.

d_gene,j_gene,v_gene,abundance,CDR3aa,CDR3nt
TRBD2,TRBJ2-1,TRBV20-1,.,CSARDRTSGGNEQFF,TGCAGTGCTAGAGACAGGACTAGCGGGGGCAATGAGCAGTTCTTC
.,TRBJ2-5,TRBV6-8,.,CASIIKTGGQEIQYF,TGTGCCAGCATTATAAAGACAGGCGGACAAGAGATCCAGTACTTC
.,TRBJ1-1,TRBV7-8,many,CASSRGGSFLLTEAFF,TGTGCCAGCAGTCGAGGAGGGAGTTTTCTTTTAACTGAAGCTTTCTTT
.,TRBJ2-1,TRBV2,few,CASSVANSYNEQFF,TGTGCCAGCAGTGTTGCCAATTCCTACAATGAGCAGTTCTTC
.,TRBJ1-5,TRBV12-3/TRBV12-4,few,CASSLWDPKFSNQPQHF,TGTGCCAGCAGTTTGTGGGACCCCAAATTTAGCAATCAGCCCCAGCATTTT
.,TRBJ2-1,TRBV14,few,CASSQEVVSAEQFF,TGTGCCAGCAGCCAAGAAGTGGTATCGGCTGAGCAGTTCTTC
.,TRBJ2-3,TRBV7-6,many,CASSLGPEGDTQYF,TGTGCCAGCAGCTTAGGGCCCGAGGGAGATACGCAGTATTTT
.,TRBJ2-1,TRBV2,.,CATRGSGYEQFF,TGTGCCACCAGGGGTTCGGGCTATGAGCAGTTCTTC
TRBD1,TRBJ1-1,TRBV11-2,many,CASSQSTGGPQAFF,TGTGCCAGCAGCCAGTCGACAGGGGGCCCCCAAGCTTTCTTT
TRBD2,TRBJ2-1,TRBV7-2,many,CASSLGWTSGYNEQFF,TGTGCCAGCAGCTTAGGGTGGACTAGCGGTTACAATGAGCAGTTCTTC
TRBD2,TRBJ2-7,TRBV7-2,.,CASSFTSGLTWIF,TGTGCCAGCAGCTTCACTAGCGGGTTGACTTGGATCTTC
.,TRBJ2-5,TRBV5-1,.,CASSLGRLKETQYF,TGCGCCAGCAGCCTCGGACGGCTCAAAGAGACCCAGTACTTC
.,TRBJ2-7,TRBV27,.,CASSFHSTYEQYF,TGTGCCAGCAGTTTCCACAGTACCTACGAGCAGTACTTC
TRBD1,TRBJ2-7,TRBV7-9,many,CASSLSFGTGYYEQYF,TGTGCCAGCAGCTTGTCCTTTGGGACAGGGTACTACGAGCAGTACTTC
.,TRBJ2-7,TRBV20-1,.,CSARGNSYEQYF,TGCAGTGCTAGAGGGAACAGCTACGAGCAGTACTTC
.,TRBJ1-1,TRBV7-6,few,CASSQERGTEAFF,TGTGCCAGCAGCCAGGAGAGGGGCACTGAAGCTTTCTTT
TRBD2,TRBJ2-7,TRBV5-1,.,CASSLGGAVEQYF,TGCGCCAGCAGCCTGGGAGGGGCCGTCGAGCAGTACTTC
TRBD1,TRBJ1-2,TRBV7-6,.,CASSLAADRGNYGYTF,TGTGCCAGCAGCTTAGCGGCGGACAGGGGAAACTATGGCTACACCTTC
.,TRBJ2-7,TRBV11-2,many,CASSVGGSASYEQYF,TGTGCCAGCAGTGTAGGAGGTAGCGCTTCCTACGAGCAGTACTTC
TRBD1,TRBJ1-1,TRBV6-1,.,CASSQRKQGAAFF,TGTGCCAGCAGCCAGCGGAAACAGGGGGCGGCTTTCTTT
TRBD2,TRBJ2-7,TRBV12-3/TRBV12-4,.,CASRLGGAEQYF,TGTGCCAGCAGACTCGGGGGGGCCGAGCAGTACTTC
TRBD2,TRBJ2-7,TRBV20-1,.,CSTPGTSGGREQYF,TGCAGTACCCCTGGGACTAGCGGGGGTCGAGAGCAGTACTTC
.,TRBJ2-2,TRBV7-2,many,CASSREWGAGTGELFF,TGTGCCAGCAGTCGGGAGTGGGGGGCGGGCACCGGGGAGCTGTTTTTT
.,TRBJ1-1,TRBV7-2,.,CASSWGGGVARNTEAFF,TGTGCCAGCAGCTGGGGGGGAGGGGTCGCCCGGAACACGGAAGCTTTCTTT
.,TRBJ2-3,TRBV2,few,CASTPAGRSTDTQYF,TGTGCCTCTACGCCGGCGGGGCGCTCCACAGATACGCAGTATTTT
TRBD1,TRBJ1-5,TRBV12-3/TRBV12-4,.,CASGDRARNQPQHF,TGTGCCAGCGGGGACAGGGCTCGCAATCAGCCCCAGCATTTT
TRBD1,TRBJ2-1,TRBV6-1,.,CASREETGYNEQFF,TGTGCCAGCAGAGAGGAGACAGGGTACAATGAGCAGTTCTTC
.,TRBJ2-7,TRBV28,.,CASRRGSGQYF,TGTGCCAGCAGACGGGGTTCGGGGCAGTACTTC
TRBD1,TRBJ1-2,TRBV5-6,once,CASSLGLRGQGSPFYGYTF,TGTGCCAGCAGCTTGGGACTCCGGGGACAGGGAAGTCCTTTCTATGGCTACACCTTC
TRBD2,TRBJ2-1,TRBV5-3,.,CASGGGASNEQFF,TGTGCCAGCGGCGGGGGGGCGAGCAATGAGCAGTTCTTC
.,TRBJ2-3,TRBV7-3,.,CASSFKGKSTDTKYF,TGTGCCAGCAGCTTTAAGGGAAAGAGCACAGATACGAAGTATTTT
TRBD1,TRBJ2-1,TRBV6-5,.,CASCIKAGTGYNEQFF,TGTGCCAGCTGCATCAAAGCCGGGACAGGGTACAATGAGCAGTTCTTC
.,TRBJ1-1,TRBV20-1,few,CSAREANTEAFF,TGCAGTGCTAGAGAGGCCAACACTGAAGCTTTCTTT
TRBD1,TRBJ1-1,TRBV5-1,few,CASSSQTGFTNTEAFF,TGCGCCAGCAGTTCCCAGACAGGGTTTACGAACACTGAAGCTTTCTTT
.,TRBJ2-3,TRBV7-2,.,CASRSSSTDTQYF,TGTGCCAGCCGCTCATCTAGCACAGATACGCAGTATTTT
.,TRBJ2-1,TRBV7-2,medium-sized,CASSFRGRGVMNEQFF,TGTGCCAGCAGCTTTCGGGGCAGGGGAGTGATGAATGAGCAGTTCTTC
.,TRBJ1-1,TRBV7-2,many,CASSLRPHDTEAFF,TGTGCCAGCAGCCTCCGCCCCCACGACACTGAAGCTTTCTTT
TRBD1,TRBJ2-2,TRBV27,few,CASSLPWPGQVNTGELFF,TGTGCCAGCAGTTTACCCTGGCCGGGACAGGTTAACACCGGGGAGCTGTTTTTT
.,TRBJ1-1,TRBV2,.,CASGRTELNTEAFF,TGTGCCAGCGGGAGGACAGAACTGAACACTGAAGCTTTCTTT
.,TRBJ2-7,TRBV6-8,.,CASRRDSLNYEQYF,TGTGCCAGCAGGCGGGACAGCTTGAACTACGAGCAGTACTTC
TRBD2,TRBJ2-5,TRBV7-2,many,CASTRGRGGIETQYF,TGTGCCAGCACCCGCGGGCGGGGGGGCATTGAGACCCAGTACTTC
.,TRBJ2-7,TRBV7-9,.,CASSLEGRPLSYEQYF,TGTGCCAGCAGCTTAGAAGGTCGCCCCTTATCCTACGAGCAGTACTTC
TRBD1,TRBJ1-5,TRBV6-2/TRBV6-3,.,CASSVPTTGIPDQPQHF,TGTGCCAGCAGTGTACCTACGACAGGGATTCCGGATCAGCCCCAGCATTTT
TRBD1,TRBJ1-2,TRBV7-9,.,CASSLVTGVGYTF,TGTGCCAGCAGCTTAGTTACAGGGGTCGGCTACACCTTC
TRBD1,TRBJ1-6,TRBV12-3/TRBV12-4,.,CASSETGRDSPLHF,TGTGCCAGCAGTGAGACAGGGCGAGATTCACCCCTCCACTTT
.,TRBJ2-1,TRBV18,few,CASSPYAAKVLQNEQFF,TGTGCCAGCTCACCTTACGCAGCGAAAGTCTTACAAAATGAGCAGTTCTTC
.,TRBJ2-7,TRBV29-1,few,CSVHGLIPGEQYF,TGCAGCGTGCACGGACTCATCCCTGGGGAGCAGTACTTC
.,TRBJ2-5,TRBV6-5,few,CASSYSRVTVKETQYF,TGTGCCAGCAGTTACTCGAGAGTGACTGTAAAAGAGACCCAGTACTTC
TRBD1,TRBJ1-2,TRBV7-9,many,CASSSSTGINYGYTF,TGTGCCAGCAGCTCCTCGACAGGGATTAACTATGGCTACACCTTC
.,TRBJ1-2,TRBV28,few,CASSSPRQPRGGYTF,TGTGCCAGCAGTTCCCCACGACAACCCCGGGGAGGCTACACCTTC
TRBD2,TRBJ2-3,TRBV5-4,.,CASSLNGGAGDTQYF,TGTGCCAGCAGCTTAAACGGGGGGGCTGGAGATACGCAGTATTTT
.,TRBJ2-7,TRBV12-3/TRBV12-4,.,CASRRTAETYEQYF,TGTGCCAGCAGAAGGACAGCCGAAACCTACGAGCAGTACTTC
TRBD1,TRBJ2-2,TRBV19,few,CATSGGLYTGELFF,TGTGCGACTTCAGGGGGCCTATACACCGGGGAGCTGTTTTTT
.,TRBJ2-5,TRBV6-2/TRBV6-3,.,CATTVRHQETQYF,TGTGCCACCACAGTTAGGCATCAAGAGACCCAGTACTTC